The T cell receptor (beta chain) described here comes from a study of CD8 T cells in ankylosing spondylitis. Findings of the study overall: Disease-associated clones were CD8+ and fairly uncommon in peripheral blood. The study identified a TCR beta motif of seven or eight highly homologous variants that appeared characteristic of ankylosing spondylitis blood. There were earlier reports of some motif variants in reactive arthritis synovial fluid and blood.

Library preparation for TCR beta used quantitative 5'-RACE with molecular barcodes. TCRdb independently ran MiXCR on the 5' RACE reads; one entry per CDR3 protein. This table holds roughly 230,000 distinct CDR3 sequences, more than 15% found once. Concerning this clonotype: Its antigen is not known. An end of the junction differs from the germline gene, which may be a read error.

The CDR3 has 12 amino acids. Germline V lookup: CDR1 MNHEY, CDR2 SVGAGI. The chain is built from TRBV6-5 and TRBJ2-7; 7 bases line up with TRBD2. The source is a male donor with ankylosing spondylitis or in good health (not recorded which). The sequenced material came from blood, either unsorted or a sorted T cell fraction (not recorded which). The CDR3 protein is CASSYSGGTPHF. Written as DNA, the CDR3 is TGTGCCAGCAGTTACTCGGGAGGGACCCCTCACTTC.